The sample holds one count of the clone carrying this TCR beta chain. A multiplex PCR was run with 60 Vbeta primers and 13 Jbeta primers. TCRdb's copy holds only in-frame clones and misses some; the assay was immunoSEQ multiplex PCR. This sample has about 100,000 clones, with 81% found just once. This sample was included in a study of cytomegalovirus exposure and HLA in healthy donors. This CDR3 region has 14 residues. Germline CDR1 is SEHNR and CDR2 is FQNEAQ (reference sequence). Trimming cost V 6 bases and J 2 bases; bases outside gene matches: 6. This receptor was identified in a man aged 25 to 45 in good health and CMV-seronegative. This chain links TRBV7-9 with TRBJ2-7; TRBD1 matches 8 bases. Material: PBMCs. The CDR3 DNA follows: TGTGCCAGCAGGGACGGACAGGGACCCTACGAGCAGTACTTC. Its protein is CASRDGQGPYEQYF.